This TCR beta chain was profiled in a study of post-analysis software for immune sequencing data. Prepared libraries of TCR beta cDNA carried unique molecular identifiers. TCRdb re-called the PCR reads with MiXCR, one entry per CDR3 protein. In the table there are fewer than 600,000 distinct CDR3 sequences, under 55% of which are singletons. Study-level points and caveats: Among 5 or 6 TRBV segments more frequent in patients than controls were TRBV5-6, TRBV5-1 and TRBV20-1.

With respect to this clonotype: Its antigen remains unidentified.

V was clipped by 0 bases and J by 4 bases; unmatched bases: 12. Germline CDR1 is SGHRS and CDR2 is YFSETQ. The CDR3 runs to 18 residues. Input material: blood. The receptor was isolated from a girl aged 10 to 17 with multiple sclerosis. This chain joins TRBV5-1 and TRBJ2-5, with 10 nucleotides matching TRBD2. The CDR3 region is CASSLGGLAKAQRETQYF. Written as DNA, the CDR3 is TGCGCCAGCAGCTTGGGGGGACTAGCGAAGGCGCAGCGAGAGACCCAGTACTTC. The full variable domain, completed using reference TRBV5-1 and TRBJ2-5, is KAGVTQTPRYLIKTRGQQVTLSCSPISGHRSVSWYQQTPGQGLQFLFEYFSETQRNKGNFPGRFSGRQFSNSRSEMNVSTLELGDSALYLCASSLGGLAKAQRETQYFGPGTRLLVL.